This T cell receptor (beta chain) was identified in a study of cytomegalovirus exposure and HLA in healthy donors. The study's findings and limits: In a later analysis, the majority of CMV-associated beta chains seemingly showed HLA restriction.

Germline CDR1 SGHVS, CDR2 FQNEAQ. Trimming cost V 2 bases and J 10 bases, with 12 bases left between them. The length of the CDR3 is 13 residues. Remarks on this clone: Its antigen remains unidentified.

The PCR made use of 60 Vbeta and 13 Jbeta primers. Libraries were prepared by immunoSEQ multiplex PCR; TCRdb keeps only in-frame clonotypes and omits some of them. The sample holds some 60,000 clones. This TCR came from a young man in good health and CMV-seropositive. Source material: PBMCs. The chain recombines TRBV7-8 with TRBJ2-1, with D possibly matching TRBD1 (5 bases). The CDR3 protein is CASSLLQAGEQFF. As DNA, the CDR3 is TGTGCCAGCAGCTTATTACAGGCTGGAGAGCAGTTCTTC. The full variable domain, its missing parts supplied by reference TRBV7-8 and TRBJ2-1, is GAGVSQSPRYKVAKRGQDVALRCDPISGHVSLFWYQQALGQGPEFLTYFQNEAQLDKSGLPSDRFFAERPEGSVSTLKIQRTQQEDSAVYLCASSLLQAGEQFFGPGTRLTVL.